These T cell receptor beta chains were read from a single sample in a study of cytomegalovirus exposure and HLA in healthy donors. Data came from immunoSEQ multiplex PCR; TCRdb stores just in-frame clones and leaves some out. The sample's table shows some 72,000 clones. Source material: PBMCs. All receptors derive from a man younger than 45 in good health and CMV-seronegative. The CDR3 runs from the conserved cysteine through the conserved F or W. D genes are given only for firm matches.

DNA,CDR3,D,V,J
TGTGCCAGCGCCCGAAGGGGCCACGAAAAACTGTTTTTT,CASARRGHEKLFF,NA,TRBV6-5,TRBJ1-4
TGTGCCAGTCGCACCCGGGGAGGAGAAAATTCACCCCTCCACTTT,CASRTRGGENSPLHF,NA,TRBV19,TRBJ1-6
TGTGCCAGCAGCTCCGATCCGGGTGAAAAACTGTTTTTT,CASSSDPGEKLFF,NA,TRBV5-4,TRBJ1-4
TGTGCCAGCAGTTCAGCGACAGACCTCTCCTACGAGCAGTACTTC,CASSSATDLSYEQYF,NA,TRBV28,TRBJ2-7
TGTGCCTCAAAACCCCGGGGAAGGGATGAGCAGTTCTTC,CASKPRGRDEQFF,NA,TRBV19,TRBJ2-1
TGTGCCAGCAGCAAAGTGAGAGGGATGAACACTGAAGCTTTCTTT,CASSKVRGMNTEAFF,NA,TRBV21-1,TRBJ1-1
TGTGCCAGCAGCTTGGCAGAGGTCTATGGCTACACCTTC,CASSLAEVYGYTF,NA,TRBV11-2,TRBJ1-2
TGTGCCAGCAGTAAGGCGGGTTTGGACTATGGCTACACCTTC,CASSKAGLDYGYTF,NA,TRBV5-4,TRBJ1-2
TGCGCCAGCAGCATCGGACAGGGGGCATACGAGCAGTACTTC,CASSIGQGAYEQYF,TRBD1,TRBV5-1,TRBJ2-7
TGCGCCAGCAGCTCGGGACAGGGTAATGGCTACACCTTC,CASSSGQGNGYTF,TRBD1,TRBV5-1,TRBJ1-2
TGTGCCAGCAGCTTTTGGACAGGGCCCCTGGAAGGAAACACCATATATTTT,CASSFWTGPLEGNTIYF,TRBD1,TRBV9,TRBJ1-3
TGCAGCGTTGAAGAAGGACAGGGGCCGACCTACGAGCAGTACTTC,CSVEEGQGPTYEQYF,TRBD1,TRBV29-1,TRBJ2-7
TGTGCCAGCAGCGCCGAGACAGGGCCCACCGGGGAGCTGTTTTTT,CASSAETGPTGELFF,TRBD1,TRBV5-6,TRBJ2-2
TGCAGTGCTTCCTTATCCGAAAAACTGTTTTTT,CSASLSEKLFF,NA,TRBV20-1,TRBJ1-4
TGTGCCAGCAGCTTTCAGACTGAAGCACCCCTCCACTTT,CASSFQTEAPLHF,NA,TRBV9,TRBJ1-6
TGTGCCAGCAGGCCCGGCCTTCTCGGGGGACTCGTGAACACTGAAGATTTCTTT,CASRPGLLGGLVNTEDFF,NA,TRBV11-3,TRBJ1-1
TGTGCCAGCAGCTTAGCCGACGACAGTGAGCAGTTCTTC,CASSLADDSEQFF,NA,TRBV11-3,TRBJ2-1
TGCGCCAGCAGCTCCGGACAGGATCACACTGAAGCTTTCTTT,CASSSGQDHTEAFF,TRBD1,TRBV5-1,TRBJ1-1
TGTGCCAGCAGCGTACTCGGGTCGACAGGACGGCAGTTCTTC,CASSVLGSTGRQFF,NA,TRBV9,TRBJ2-1